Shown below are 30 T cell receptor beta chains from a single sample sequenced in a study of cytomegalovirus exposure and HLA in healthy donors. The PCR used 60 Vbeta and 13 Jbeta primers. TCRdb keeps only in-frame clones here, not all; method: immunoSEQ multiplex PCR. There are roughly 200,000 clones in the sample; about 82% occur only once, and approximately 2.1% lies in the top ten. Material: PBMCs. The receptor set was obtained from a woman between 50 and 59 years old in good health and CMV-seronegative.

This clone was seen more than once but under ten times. For the CDR3, the DNA is TGTGCCAGCAGCCGAGAATACGAGCAGTACTTC. It translates to CASSREYEQYF. The chain employs TRBV7-2 and TRBJ2-7; D gene uncertain. Germline CDR1 SGHTA, CDR2 FQGNSA. Trimming took 5 bases from V and 4 from J, leaving 6 bases between them. This CDR3 region has 11 residues.

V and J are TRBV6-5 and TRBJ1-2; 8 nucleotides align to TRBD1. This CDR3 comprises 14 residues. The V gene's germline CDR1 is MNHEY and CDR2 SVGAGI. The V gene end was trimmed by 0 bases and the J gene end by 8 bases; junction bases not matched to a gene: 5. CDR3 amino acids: CASSYSDRVGGYTF. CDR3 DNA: TGTGCCAGCAGTTACTCGGACAGGGTGGGAGGCTACACCTTC.

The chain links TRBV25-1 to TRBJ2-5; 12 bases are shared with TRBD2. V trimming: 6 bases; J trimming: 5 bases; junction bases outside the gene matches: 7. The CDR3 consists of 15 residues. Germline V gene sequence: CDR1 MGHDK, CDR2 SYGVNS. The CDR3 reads CASRRTSGMGETQYF. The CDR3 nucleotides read TGTGCCAGCAGGAGGACTAGCGGGATGGGGGAGACCCAGTACTTC.

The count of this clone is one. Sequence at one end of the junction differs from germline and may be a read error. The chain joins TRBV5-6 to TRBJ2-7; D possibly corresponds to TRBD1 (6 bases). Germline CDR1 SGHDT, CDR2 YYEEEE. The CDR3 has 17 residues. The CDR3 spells CASNLMTGTRAAAKQYF. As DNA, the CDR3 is TGTGCCAGCAACTTGATGACAGGAACGAGGGCAGCGGCCAAGCAGTACTTC. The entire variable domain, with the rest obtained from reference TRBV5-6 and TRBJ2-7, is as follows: DAGVTQSPTHLIKTRGQQVTLRCSPKSGHDTVSWYQQALGQGPQFIFQYYEEEERQRGNFPDRFSGHQFPNYSSELNVNALLLGDSALYLCASNLMTGTRAAAKQYFGPGTRLTVT.

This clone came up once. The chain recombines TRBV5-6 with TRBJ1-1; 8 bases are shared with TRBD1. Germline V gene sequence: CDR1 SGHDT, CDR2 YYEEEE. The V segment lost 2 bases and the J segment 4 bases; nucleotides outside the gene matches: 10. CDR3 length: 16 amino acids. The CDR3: CASSFSRTGQFTEAFF. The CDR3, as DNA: TGTGCCAGCAGCTTCTCCCGGACAGGGCAATTCACTGAAGCTTTCTTT.

DNA of the CDR3: TGTGCCAGCAGCGCCAGGGGGCAGCCCTACAATGAGCAGTTCTTC. As protein: CASSARGQPYNEQFF. The V gene is TRBV7-3, the J gene TRBJ2-1, with TRBD1 identical over 8 bases. Losses at the gene ends were 5 bases for V and 2 bases for J; bases not matched to a gene: 5. This CDR3 contains 15 residues. The germline CDR1 and CDR2 sequences are SGHTA and FQGTGA.

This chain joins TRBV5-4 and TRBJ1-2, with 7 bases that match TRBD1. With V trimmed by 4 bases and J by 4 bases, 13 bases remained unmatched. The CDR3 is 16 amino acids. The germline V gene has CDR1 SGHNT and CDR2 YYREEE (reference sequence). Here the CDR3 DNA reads TGTGCCAGCAGCCGGGGGGGGCAGGGGGATATCTATGGCTACACCTTC. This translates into CASSRGGQGDIYGYTF. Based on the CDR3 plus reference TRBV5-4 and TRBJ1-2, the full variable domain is ETGVTQSPTHLIKTRGQQVTLRCSSQSGHNTVSWYQQALGQGPQFIFQYYREEENGRGNFPPRFSGLQFPNYSSELNVNALELDDSALYLCASSRGGQGDIYGYTFGSGTRLTVV.

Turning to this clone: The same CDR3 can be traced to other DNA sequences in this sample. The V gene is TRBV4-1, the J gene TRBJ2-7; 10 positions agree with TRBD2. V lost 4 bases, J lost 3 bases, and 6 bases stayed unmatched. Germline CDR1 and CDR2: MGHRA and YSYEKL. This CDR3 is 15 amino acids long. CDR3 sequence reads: CASSRLAGVNYEQYF. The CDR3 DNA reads TGCGCCAGCAGCCGCCTAGCGGGAGTAAACTACGAGCAGTACTTC.

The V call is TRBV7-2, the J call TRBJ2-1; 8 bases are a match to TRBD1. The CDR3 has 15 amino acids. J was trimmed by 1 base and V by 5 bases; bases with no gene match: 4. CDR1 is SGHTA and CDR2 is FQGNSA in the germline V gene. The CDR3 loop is CASSEGQVSYNEQFF. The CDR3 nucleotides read TGTGCCAGCAGCGAGGGACAGGTTTCCTACAATGAGCAGTTCTTC.

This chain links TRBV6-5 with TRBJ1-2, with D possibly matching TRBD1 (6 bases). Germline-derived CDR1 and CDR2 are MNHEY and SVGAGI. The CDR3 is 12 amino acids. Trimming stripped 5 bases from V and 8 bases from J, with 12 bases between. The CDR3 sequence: CASSHRAPGYTF. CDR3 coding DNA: TGTGCCAGCAGTCACAGGGCGCCGGGCTACACCTTC.

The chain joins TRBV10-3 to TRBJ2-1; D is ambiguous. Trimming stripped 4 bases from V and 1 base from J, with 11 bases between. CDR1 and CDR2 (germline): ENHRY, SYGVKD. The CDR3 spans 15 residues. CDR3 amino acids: CAISVIAGSYNEQFF. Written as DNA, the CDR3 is TGTGCCATCAGTGTTATAGCCGGATCCTACAATGAGCAGTTCTTC.

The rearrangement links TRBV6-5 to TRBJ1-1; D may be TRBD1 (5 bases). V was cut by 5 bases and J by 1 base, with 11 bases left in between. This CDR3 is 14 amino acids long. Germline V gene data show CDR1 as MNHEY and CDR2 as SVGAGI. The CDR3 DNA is TGTGCCAGCAGTACAAATCAGGGGAACACTGAAGCTTTCTTT. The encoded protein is CASSTNQGNTEAFF.

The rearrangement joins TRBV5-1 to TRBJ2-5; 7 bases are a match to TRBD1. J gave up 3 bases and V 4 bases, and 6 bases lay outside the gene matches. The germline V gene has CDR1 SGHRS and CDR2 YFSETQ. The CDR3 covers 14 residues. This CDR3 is CASSHRGVEETQYF. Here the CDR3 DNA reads TGCGCCAGCAGCCACAGGGGTGTCGAAGAGACCCAGTACTTC.

The CDR3 region has the DNA TGTGCCAGTATTTACAGGGGGCGAGGATATAATTCACCCCTCCACTTT. Amino acids: CASIYRGRGYNSPLHF. The chain has TRBV28 and TRBJ1-6; 9 bases line up with TRBD1. The CDR3 runs to 16 residues. Germline V gene sequence: CDR1 MDHEN, CDR2 SYDVKM. V lost 9 bases and J lost 4; bases outside the gene matches: 10.

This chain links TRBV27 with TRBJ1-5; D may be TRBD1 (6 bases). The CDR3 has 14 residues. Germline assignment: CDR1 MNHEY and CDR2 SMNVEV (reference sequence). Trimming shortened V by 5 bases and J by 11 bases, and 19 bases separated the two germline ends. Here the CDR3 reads CASSPKYRDTAQHF. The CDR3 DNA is TGTGCCAGCAGTCCAAAATACAGGGATACAGCCCAGCATTTT.

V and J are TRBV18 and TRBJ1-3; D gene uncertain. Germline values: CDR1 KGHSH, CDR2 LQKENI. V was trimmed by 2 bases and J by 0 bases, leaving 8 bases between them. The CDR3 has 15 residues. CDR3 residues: CASSPDKSSGNTIYF. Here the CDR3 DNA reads TGTGCCAGCTCACCAGACAAGAGCTCTGGAAACACCATATATTTT.

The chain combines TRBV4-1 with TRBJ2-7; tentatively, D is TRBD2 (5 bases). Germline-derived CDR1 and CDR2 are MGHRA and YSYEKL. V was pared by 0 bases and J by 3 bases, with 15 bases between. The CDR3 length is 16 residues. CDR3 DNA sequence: TGCGCCAGCAGCCAAGAGGGAGCACGACATCTCTACGAGCAGTACTTC. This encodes CASSQEGARHLYEQYF.

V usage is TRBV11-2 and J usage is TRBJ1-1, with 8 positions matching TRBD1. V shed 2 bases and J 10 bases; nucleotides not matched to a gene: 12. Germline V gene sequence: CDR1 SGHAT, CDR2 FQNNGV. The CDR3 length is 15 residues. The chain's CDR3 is CASSLTRQGQAGAFF. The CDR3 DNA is TGTGCCAGCAGCTTAACCCGACAGGGACAGGCCGGAGCTTTCTTT.

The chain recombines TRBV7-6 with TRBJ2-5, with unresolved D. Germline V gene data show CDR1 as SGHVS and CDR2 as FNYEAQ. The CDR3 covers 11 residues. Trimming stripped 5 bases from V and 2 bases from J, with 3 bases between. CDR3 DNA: TGTGCCAGCAGCGTACAAGAGACCCAGTACTTC. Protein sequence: CASSVQETQYF.

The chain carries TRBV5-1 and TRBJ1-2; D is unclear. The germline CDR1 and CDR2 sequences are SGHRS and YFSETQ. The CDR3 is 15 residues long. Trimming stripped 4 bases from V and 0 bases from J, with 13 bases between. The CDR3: CASSLREPANYGYTF. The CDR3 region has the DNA TGCGCCAGCAGCCTACGGGAACCAGCTAACTATGGCTACACCTTC.

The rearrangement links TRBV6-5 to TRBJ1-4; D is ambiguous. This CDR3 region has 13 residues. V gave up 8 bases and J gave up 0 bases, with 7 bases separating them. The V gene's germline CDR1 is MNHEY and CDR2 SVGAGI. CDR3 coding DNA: TGTGCCAGCGGGAGTTCAACTAATGAAAAACTGTTTTTT. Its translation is CASGSSTNEKLFF.

CDR3 amino acids: CASSSLISGSDEQYF. The CDR3 DNA reads TGTGCCAGCAGCTCGCTAATAAGCGGGAGCGACGAGCAGTACTTC. The chain uses TRBV11-3 and TRBJ2-7, with 8 bases aligning to TRBD2. J lost 5 bases, V lost 4 bases, and 10 bases had no gene match. Looked up from germline, CDR1 is SGHNT and CDR2 is YENEEA. CDR3 length: 15 amino acids.

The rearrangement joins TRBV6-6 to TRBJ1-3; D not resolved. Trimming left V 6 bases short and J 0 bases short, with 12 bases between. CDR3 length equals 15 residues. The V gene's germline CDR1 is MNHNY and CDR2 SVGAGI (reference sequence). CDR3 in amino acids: CASSSLTSSGNTIYF. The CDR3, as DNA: TGTGCCAGCAGCTCCTTAACCAGCTCTGGAAACACCATATATTTT.

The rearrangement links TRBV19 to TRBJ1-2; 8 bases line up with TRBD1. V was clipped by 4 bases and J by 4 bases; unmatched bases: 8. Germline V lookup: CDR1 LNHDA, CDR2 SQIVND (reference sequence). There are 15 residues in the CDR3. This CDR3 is CASSTLRQGSYGYTF. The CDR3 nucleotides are TGTGCCAGTAGTACCCTCCGACAGGGGAGCTATGGCTACACCTTC.

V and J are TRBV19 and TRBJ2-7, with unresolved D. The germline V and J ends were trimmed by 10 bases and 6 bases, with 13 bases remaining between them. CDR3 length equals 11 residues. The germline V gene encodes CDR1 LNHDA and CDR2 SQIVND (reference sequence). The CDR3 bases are TGTGCCAACAGACCTGGTGGCGAGCAGTACTTC. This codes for CANRPGGEQYF. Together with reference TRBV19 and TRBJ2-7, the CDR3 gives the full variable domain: DGGITQSPKYLFRKEGQNVTLSCEQNLNHDAMYWYRQDPGQGLRLIYYSQIVNDFQKGDIAEGYSVSREKKESFPLTVTSAQKNPTAFYLCANRPGGEQYFGPGTRLTVT.

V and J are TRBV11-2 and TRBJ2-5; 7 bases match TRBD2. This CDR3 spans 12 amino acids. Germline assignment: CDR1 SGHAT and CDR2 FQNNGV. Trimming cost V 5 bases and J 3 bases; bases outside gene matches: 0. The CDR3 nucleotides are TGTGCCAGCAGCGGGAGGGAAGAGACCCAGTACTTC. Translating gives CASSGREETQYF.

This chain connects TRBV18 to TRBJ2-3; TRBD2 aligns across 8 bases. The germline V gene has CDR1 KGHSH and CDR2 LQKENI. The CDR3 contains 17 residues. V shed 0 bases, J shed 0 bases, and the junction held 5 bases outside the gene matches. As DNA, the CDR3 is TGTGCCAGCTCACCACCACCCTCTAGCGGGAGCACAGATACGCAGTATTTT. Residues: CASSPPPSSGSTDTQYF. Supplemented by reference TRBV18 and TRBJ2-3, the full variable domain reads NAGVMQNPRHLVRRRGQEARLRCSPMKGHSHVYWYRQLPEEGLKFMVYLQKENIIDESGMPKERFSAEFPKEGPSILRIQQVVRGDSAAYFCASSPPPSSGSTDTQYFGPGTRLTVL.

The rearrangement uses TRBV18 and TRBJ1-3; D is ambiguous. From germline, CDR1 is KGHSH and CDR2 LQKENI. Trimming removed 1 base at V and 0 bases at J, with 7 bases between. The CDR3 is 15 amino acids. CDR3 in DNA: TGTGCCAGCTCACCACAAGACTTCTCTGGAAACACCATATATTTT. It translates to CASSPQDFSGNTIYF.

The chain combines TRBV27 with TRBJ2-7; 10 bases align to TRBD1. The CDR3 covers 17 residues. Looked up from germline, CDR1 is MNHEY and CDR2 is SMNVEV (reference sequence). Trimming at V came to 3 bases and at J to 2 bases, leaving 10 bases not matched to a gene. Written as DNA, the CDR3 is TGTGCCAGCAGTTTCGGGCCGGGACAGGGGAAAACCTACGAGCAGTACTTC. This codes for CASSFGPGQGKTYEQYF.

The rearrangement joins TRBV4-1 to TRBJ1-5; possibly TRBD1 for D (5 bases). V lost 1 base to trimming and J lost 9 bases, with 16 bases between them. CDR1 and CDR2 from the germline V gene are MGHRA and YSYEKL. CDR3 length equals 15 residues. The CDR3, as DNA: TGCGCCAGCAGCCAAGGGCGGGACGGCTCTCTGCCCCAGCATTTT. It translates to CASSQGRDGSLPQHF.